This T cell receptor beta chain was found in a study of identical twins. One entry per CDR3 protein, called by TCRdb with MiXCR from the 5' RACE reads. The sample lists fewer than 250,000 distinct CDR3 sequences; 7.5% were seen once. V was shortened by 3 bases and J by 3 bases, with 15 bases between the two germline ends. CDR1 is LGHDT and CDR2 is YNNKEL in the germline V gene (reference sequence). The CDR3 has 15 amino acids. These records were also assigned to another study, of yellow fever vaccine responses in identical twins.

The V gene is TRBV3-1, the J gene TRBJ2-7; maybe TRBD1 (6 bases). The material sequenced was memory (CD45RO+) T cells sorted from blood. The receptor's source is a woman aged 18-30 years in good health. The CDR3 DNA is TGTGCCAGCAGCCAGCTCGGGCAGGGGAACTACGAGCAGTACTTC. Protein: CASSQLGQGNYEQYF.